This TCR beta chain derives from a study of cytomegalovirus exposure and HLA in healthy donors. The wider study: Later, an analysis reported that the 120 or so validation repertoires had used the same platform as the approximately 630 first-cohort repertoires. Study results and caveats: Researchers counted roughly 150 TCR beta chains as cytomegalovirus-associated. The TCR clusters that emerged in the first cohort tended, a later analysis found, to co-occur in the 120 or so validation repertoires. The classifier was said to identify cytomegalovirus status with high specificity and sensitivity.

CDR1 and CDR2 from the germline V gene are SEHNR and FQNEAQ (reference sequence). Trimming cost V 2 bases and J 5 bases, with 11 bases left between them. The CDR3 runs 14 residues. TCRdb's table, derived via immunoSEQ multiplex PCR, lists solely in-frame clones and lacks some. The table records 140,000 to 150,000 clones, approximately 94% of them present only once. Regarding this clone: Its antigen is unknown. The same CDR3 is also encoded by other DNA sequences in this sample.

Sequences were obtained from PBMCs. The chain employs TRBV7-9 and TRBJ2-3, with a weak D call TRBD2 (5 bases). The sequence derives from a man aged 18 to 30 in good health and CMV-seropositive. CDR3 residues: CASSLTGLGDTQYF. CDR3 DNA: TGTGCCAGCAGCTTAACGGGATTGGGAGATACGCAGTATTTT.